A single sample gave rise to the 10 T cell receptor beta chains below, sequenced in a study of blood T cell dynamics during melanoma immunotherapy. Time point of the sample: pre-treatment baseline. TCRdb's copy holds only in-frame clones and misses some; the assay was immunoSEQ multiplex PCR. Among under 20,000 clones listed, 83% were seen once. The specimen comprised blood, sampled from a patient treated with checkpoint blockade. The receptor set was obtained from a human donor with melanoma.

The J gene is TRBJ2-1, the V gene TRBV7-3, with 7 bases lining up with TRBD1. The J segment lost 3 bases and the V segment lost 7 bases, leaving 12 bases of the junction unmatched. In germline, CDR1 is SGHTA, CDR2 FQGTGA. The CDR3 length is 16 residues. The CDR3 DNA sequence: TGTGCCAGCACCCCCCCCGGGACAGTAGGCTACAATGAGCAGTTCTTC. It is translated as CASTPPGTVGYNEQFF.

The CDR3: CASSSRGRASYEQYF. The CDR3 DNA reads TGTGCCAGCAGTTCCCGAGGGAGGGCCTCCTACGAGCAGTACTTC. V usage is TRBV27 and J usage is TRBJ2-7, with 7 bases matching TRBD2. V lost 4 bases to trimming and J lost 0 bases; unmatched junction nucleotides: 6. Germline-derived CDR1 and CDR2 are MNHEY and SMNVEV (reference sequence). The CDR3 contains 15 residues.

V gene TRBV27 combines with J gene TRBJ2-3, with 12 positions matching TRBD2. This CDR3 region has 17 residues. V shed 1 base and J 2 bases; nucleotides not matched to a gene: 4. Germline assignment: CDR1 MNHEY and CDR2 SMNVEV (reference sequence). The CDR3 DNA is TGTGCCAGCAGTTTATACGGACTAGCGGGATACACAGATACGCAGTATTTT. As protein: CASSLYGLAGYTDTQYF.

The chain combines TRBV28 with TRBJ2-7; possibly TRBD1 or TRBD2 for D (5 bases each). The CDR3 is made up of 14 amino acids. The V end lost 2 bases, the J end lost 4 bases, and 12 bases lay between the germline ends. Germline V lookup: CDR1 MDHEN, CDR2 SYDVKM. The CDR3 DNA sequence: TGTGCCAGCAGTTTAACGGGGCTAGCTTACGAGCAGTACTTC. Translating it yields CASSLTGLAYEQYF.

This chain connects TRBV27 to TRBJ2-5; TRBD2 aligns across 7 bases. The tail of the sequence fits TRBJ2-7 better, so the J call may be wrong. The CDR3 length is 13 residues. Germline V gene lookup returns CDR1 MNHEY and CDR2 SMNVEV (reference sequence). CDR3 in amino acids: CASSLAVPYEQYF. For the CDR3, the DNA is TGTGCCAGCAGTCTAGCGGTCCCTTACGAGCAGTACTTC.

The rearrangement links TRBV10-3 to TRBJ1-1, with no clear D. The V gene lost 6 bases and the J gene lost 0 bases, with 8 bases spanning the gap. The germline V gene encodes CDR1 ENHRY and CDR2 SYGVKD. The CDR3 loop spans 13 amino acids. CDR3 sequence (DNA): TGTGCCATCAGGGGTGGTATGAACACTGAAGCTTTCTTT. It is translated as CAIRGGMNTEAFF.

This clone was found once. V usage is TRBV19 and J usage is TRBJ1-5; 8 nucleotides align to TRBD1. V was pared by 5 bases and J by 7 bases, with 10 bases of the junction left unmatched. Germline loops: CDR1 LNHDA, CDR2 SQIVND (reference sequence). The CDR3 is 15 amino acids. In DNA, the CDR3 is TGTGCCAGTAGTGGTACAGGGGGAGTGGGGCAGCCCCAGCATTTT. Protein product: CASSGTGGVGQPQHF.

V is TRBV2 and J is TRBJ1-1; D not certain. Germline CDR1 is SNHLY and CDR2 is FYNNEI. This CDR3 has 14 residues. The ends were cut back, 3 bases at V and 1 base at J, with 9 bases in the middle. The DNA for the CDR3 is TGTGCCAGCAGTGATTGGGCCCCGAACACTGAAGCTTTCTTT. It is translated as CASSDWAPNTEAFF.

The rearrangement links TRBV28 to TRBJ2-7; 15 bases are shared with TRBD2. V was pared by 10 bases and J by 4 bases, with 14 bases of the junction left unmatched. CDR1 and CDR2 from the germline V gene are MDHEN and SYDVKM. The CDR3 spans 17 residues. CDR3 protein: CATYPQGLAGGLYEQYF. DNA of the CDR3: TGTGCCACCTACCCCCAGGGACTAGCGGGAGGATTATACGAGCAGTACTTC.

J is TRBJ2-3 and V is TRBV9, with 11 nucleotides matching TRBD2. Trimming removed 2 bases from V and 5 bases from J; junction bases left unmatched: 7. From germline, CDR1 is SGDLS and CDR2 YYNGEE. The length of the CDR3 is 16 residues. The CDR3 DNA follows: TGTGCCAGCAGCGTCTCCACTAGCGGGAGCTTAGATACGCAGTATTTT. This translates into CASSVSTSGSLDTQYF.